A selection of T cell receptor beta chains follows, all from one sample in a study of blood T cell repertoires in COVID-19. Clones were sequenced by immunoSEQ multiplex PCR, and TCRdb holds only the in-frame ones, with some missing. The sample contains roughly 330,000 clones, 80% to 90% of which appear only once. The sequencing sample was made of PBMCs or T cells enriched from blood (not recorded which). The receptors stem from a woman aged 25 to 45 who had recovered from COVID-19. CDR3s include the opening cysteine and the closing phenylalanine or tryptophan. A D gene is named only where the DNA matches it firmly. A row's size may be missing; if present it is once, few, many or a size class.

>TRBV28|NA|TRBJ1-2|NA
CASSFALVGYTF
TGTGCCAGCAGTTTTGCCCTAGTCGGCTACACCTTC
>TRBV21-1|NA|TRBJ2-1|NA
CASSKDIRDRGSYNEQFF
TGTGCCAGCAGCAAAGATATAAGGGACAGGGGGTCCTACAATGAGCAGTTCTTC
>TRBV4-2|few|TRBJ1-1|NA
CASSQEVTRRAFF
TGTGCCAGCAGCCAAGAAGTAACCAGGCGCGCTTTCTTT
>TRBV27|NA|TRBJ2-4|NA
CASSLESRGAKNIQYF
TGTGCCAGCAGTTTGGAGTCACGCGGGGCCAAAAACATTCAGTACTTC
>TRBV6-6|NA|TRBJ1-6|NA
CASSYSGGLGSPLHF
TGTGCCAGCAGTTACTCGGGGGGGCTCGGTTCACCCCTCCACTTT
>TRBV7-2|NA|TRBJ2-1|NA
CASSLRGSYNEQFF
TGTGCCAGCAGTCTTAGGGGTTCCTACAATGAGCAGTTCTTC
>TRBV10-3|NA|TRBJ1-1|TRBD1
CAISEYGQGFSEAFF
TGTGCCATCAGTGAGTATGGACAGGGCTTTTCTGAAGCTTTCTTT
>TRBV10-2|NA|TRBJ1-5|NA
CASSAEYSNQPQHF
TGCGCCAGCAGCGCGGAATATAGCAATCAGCCCCAGCATTTT
>TRBV5-5|once|TRBJ1-1|NA
CASSFGRRGTEAFF
TGTGCCAGCAGCTTTGGCCGGCGGGGCACTGAAGCTTTCTTT
>TRBV10-3|NA|TRBJ1-1|NA
CAIKEATEAFF
TGTGCCATCAAAGAGGCCACTGAAGCTTTCTTT
>TRBV5-1|NA|TRBJ1-4|NA
CASGRDGGPHEKLFF
TGCGCCAGCGGCCGGGACGGAGGGCCGCATGAAAAACTGTTTTTT
>TRBV6-5|few|TRBJ1-3|NA
CASSLQGLRVNTIYF
TGTGCCAGCAGTCTTCAGGGGCTGAGGGTAAACACCATATATTTT
>TRBV18|NA|TRBJ1-2|NA
CASSPLTRVTGYGYTF
TGTGCCAGCTCACCCCTTACAAGAGTTACGGGCTATGGCTACACCTTC
>TRBV19|NA|TRBJ1-2|NA
CASSPSWGLGGYTF
TGTGCCAGTAGTCCGAGTTGGGGCCTAGGGGGCTACACCTTC
>TRBV7-5|NA|TRBJ1-3|NA
CVNTGSAGNTIYF
TGTGTCAACACGGGTAGTGCTGGAAACACCATATATTTT
>TRBV5-1|NA|TRBJ1-4|TRBD1
CASSLGQGATNEKLFF
TGCGCCAGCAGCTTGGGACAGGGCGCCACTAATGAAAAACTGTTTTTT
>TRBV11-1|NA|TRBJ1-1|NA
CASSFRRSGNTEAFF
TGTGCCAGCAGCTTTCGGAGGAGTGGGAACACTGAAGCTTTCTTT
>TRBV29-1|NA|TRBJ1-5|TRBD1
CSVAPRGKDQPQHF
TGCAGCGTTGCCCCCAGGGGGAAGGATCAGCCCCAGCATTTT
>TRBV6-6|NA|TRBJ2-5|TRBD1
CASSYSIQTGETQYF
TGTGCCAGCAGTTACTCCATCCAGACAGGGGAGACCCAGTACTTC
>TRBV29-1|NA|TRBJ1-1|TRBD1
CSARQGGNTEAFF
TGCAGCGCCCGACAGGGGGGGAACACTGAAGCTTTCTTT
>TRBV19|NA|TRBJ2-3|TRBD2
CASSMRLAGRDTQYF
TGTGCCAGTAGTATGCGACTAGCGGGGAGGGATACGCAGTATTTT
>TRBV9|NA|TRBJ2-7|TRBD1
CASAGGRTYEQYF
TGTGCCAGTGCAGGGGGTAGAACCTACGAGCAGTACTTC
>TRBV2|NA|TRBJ1-5|NA
CASSGIRNQPQHF
TGTGCCAGCTCAGGGATACGGAATCAGCCCCAGCATTTT
>TRBV3-1/TRBV3-2|NA|TRBJ1-5|NA
CASSQDPGLGQPQHF
TGTGCCAGCAGCCAAGATCCAGGGTTGGGACAGCCCCAGCATTTT
>TRBV3-1/TRBV3-2|NA|TRBJ2-5|TRBD2
CASSQLAGQETQYF
TGTGCCAGCAGCCAACTAGCGGGACAAGAGACCCAGTACTTC
>TRBV9|NA|TRBJ2-3|TRBD2
CASSVDSGGASTDTQYF
TGTGCCAGCAGCGTTGACTCGGGGGGGGCGAGCACAGATACGCAGTATTTT
>TRBV5-1|NA|TRBJ2-1|TRBD1
CASSLTFGTGDYNEQFF
TGCGCCAGCAGCTTGACGTTCGGGACAGGGGATTACAATGAGCAGTTCTTC